The 20 T cell receptor beta chains presented below share a single source sample, sequenced in a study of vaccination effects on CD4 cells after COVID-19. Using immunoSEQ multiplex PCR, the repertoire was profiled, and TCRdb retains in-frame clones only, with some absent. The sample records tens of thousands of clones, over 70% being singletons. The antigens of these receptors remain unknown. Sequencing was preceded by expansion of antigen-specific CD4+ T cells with viral peptide pools in the ViraFEST assay. Culturing for about 10 days preceded CD4+ T cell isolation. Testing of the vaccine recipients showed negative nucleocapsid antibodies and no prior SARS-CoV-2 infection. The material was CD4+ T cells from PBMCs cultured with SARS-CoV-2 spike peptides, obtained before COVID-19 vaccination. The receptor source for this set is a human donor who received a COVID-19 vaccine.

The rearrangement joins TRBV19 to TRBJ2-7; TRBD2 aligns across 10 bases. This CDR3 spans 15 amino acids. From germline, CDR1 is LNHDA and CDR2 SQIVND (reference sequence). V dropped 5 bases and J dropped 4; count of bases not matched to a gene: 8. The CDR3: CASSRRSGGDYEQYV. The DNA for the CDR3 is TGTGCCAGTAGTCGTCGAAGCGGGGGGGATTACGAGCAGTACGTC.

The chain couples TRBV9 to TRBJ1-4; D gene ambiguous. The length of the CDR3 is 15 residues. Germline V gives CDR1 SGDLS, CDR2 YYNGEE. Trimming pared 0 bases from V and 2 bases from J, leaving 8 bases between. In DNA form, the CDR3 reads TGTGCCAGCAGCGTAGGGGGAGGGACTAATGAAAAACTGTTTTTT. Residues: CASSVGGGTNEKLFF.

The CDR3 bases are TGTGCCAGCTCAAACAGCAATCAGCCCCAGCATTTT. This encodes CASSNSNQPQHF. The rearrangement links TRBV18 to TRBJ1-5; D unresolved. The CDR3 spans 12 residues. Trimming stripped 5 bases from V and 1 base from J, with 3 bases between. Germline-derived CDR1 and CDR2 are KGHSH and LQKENI.

The chain is built from TRBV5-1 and TRBJ1-4, with D tentatively TRBD1 (6 bases). The germline CDR1 and CDR2 sequences are SGHRS and YFSETQ. With 4 bases removed from V and 12 bases from J, the gap between germline ends came to 22 bases. The CDR3 totals 15 residues. As DNA, the CDR3 is TGCGCCAGCAGCCCGGAGGGCACAGGGACGAGGCAACTGTTTTTT. Amino acid sequence: CASSPEGTGTRQLFF.

The gene calls are TRBV5-5 and TRBJ1-1; 7 bases match TRBD1. The CDR3 sequence is 14 residues long. In germline, CDR1 is SGHKS, CDR2 YYEKEE (reference sequence). V shed 0 bases and J 1 base; nucleotides not matched to a gene: 0. CDR3 loop: CASSLGTGNTEAFF. As DNA, the CDR3 is TGTGCCAGCAGCTTGGGGACAGGGAACACTGAAGCTTTCTTT.

The rearrangement links TRBV6-6 to TRBJ2-7; D is ambiguous. Germline CDR1 reads MNHNY; CDR2 reads SVGAGI (reference sequence). The CDR3 length is 14 residues. V dropped 6 bases and J dropped 1 base, with 13 bases sitting between them. CDR3 nucleotides: TGTGCCAGCAGCCGGCCGGAGCAGTCCTACGAGCAGTACGTC. Residues: CASSRPEQSYEQYV.

The gene calls are TRBV9 and TRBJ1-2; unclear D gene. Germline V CDR1 and CDR2: SGDLS, YYNGEE. V was shortened by 3 bases and J by 3 bases, with 3 bases between the two germline ends. The length of the CDR3 is 11 residues. CDR3 sequence (DNA): TGTGCCAGCAGCGCAGACTATGGCTACACCTTC. Its translation is CASSADYGYTF.

V is TRBV7-6 and J is TRBJ1-3, with a tentative D call TRBD1 (5 bases). V lost 5 bases, J lost 6 bases, and 23 bases lay in between. The CDR3 is 17 amino acids. Germline V gene sequence: CDR1 SGHVS, CDR2 FNYEAQ. The CDR3, as DNA: TGTGCCAGCAGCCAAACGGCCGGGGGAGGGCTCGCAAACACCATATATTTT. It is translated as CASSQTAGGGLANTIYF.

V gene TRBV2 combines with J gene TRBJ2-5; weak D call: TRBD1 (5 bases). CDR1 is SNHLY and CDR2 is FYNNEI in the germline V gene. V was cut by 10 bases and J by 2 bases, with 14 bases left in between. The CDR3 spans 13 residues. DNA of the CDR3: TGTGCCACATTGACAGTATCACAAGAGACCCAGTACTTC. This gives the protein CATLTVSQETQYF.

The chain couples TRBV5-6 to TRBJ1-5, with 7 bases aligning to TRBD1. Germline-derived CDR1 and CDR2 are SGHDT and YYEEEE. Trimming removed 3 bases from V and 5 bases from J; junction bases left unmatched: 11. The CDR3 runs 16 residues. The CDR3 DNA reads as TGTGCCAGCAGCTCCTACACAGGGGAGCTGTATCAGCCCCAGCATTTT. It translates to CASSSYTGELYQPQHF.

This chain joins TRBV5-1 and TRBJ1-1; D gene uncertain. The CDR3 length is 13 residues. The ends were cut back, 4 bases at V and 6 bases at J, with 13 bases in the middle. The germline V gene encodes CDR1 SGHRS and CDR2 YFSETQ. CDR3 residues: CASSLGYDAEAFF. CDR3 sequence (DNA): TGCGCCAGCAGCCTCGGGTATGACGCTGAAGCTTTCTTT.

The chain joins TRBV5-4 to TRBJ1-2, with TRBD1 as a possible D gene (6 bases). With 4 bases removed from V and 6 bases from J, the gap between germline ends came to 16 bases. The length of the CDR3 is 14 residues. The germline V gene encodes CDR1 SGHNT and CDR2 YYREEE (reference sequence). The DNA for the CDR3 is TGTGCCAGCAGCCCGGGGGGGGGCAGGAATGGCTACACCTTC. Encoded protein: CASSPGGGRNGYTF.

The V call is TRBV20-1, the J call TRBJ1-5; D is unresolved. The CDR3 has 10 amino acids. In germline, CDR1 is DFQATT, CDR2 SNEGSKA (reference sequence). The V end lost 6 bases, the J end lost 4 bases, and 4 bases lay between the germline ends. CDR3 sequence: CSAGNQPQHF. In DNA form, the CDR3 reads TGCAGTGCAGGGAATCAGCCCCAGCATTTT.

The chain has TRBV6-2 or TRBV6-3 and TRBJ2-1, with D possibly being TRBD2 (5 bases). The V and J ends lost 4 bases and 6 bases respectively, with 25 bases between them. The CDR3 runs to 18 residues. Germline-derived CDR1 and CDR2 are MNHEY and SVGEGT. The CDR3 protein is CASSLAIERASSRNEQFF. In DNA form, the CDR3 reads TGTGCCAGCAGTTTAGCGATAGAAAGGGCTAGCTCTCGCAATGAGCAGTTCTTC.

The rearrangement joins TRBV18 to TRBJ2-2; 8 bases line up with TRBD1. Germline V gene data show CDR1 as KGHSH and CDR2 as LQKENI. The CDR3 consists of 16 residues. V shed 5 bases, J shed 4 bases, and the junction held 9 bases outside the gene matches. CDR3 nucleotide sequence: TGTGCCAGCTCAGGGAGGCCCGGACAGGGCACCGGGGAGCTGTTTTTT. This sequence encodes CASSGRPGQGTGELFF.

This clone has only a few counts. The gene calls are TRBV15 and TRBJ1-2, with D uncertain. Germline V gives CDR1 LNHNV, CDR2 YYDKDF (reference sequence). The CDR3 is made up of 12 amino acids. Deletions cut 3 bases from V and 1 base from J, with 3 bases between. CDR3 nucleotides: TGTGCCACCAGCAGGTTTAACTATGGCTACACCTTC. It codes for CATSRFNYGYTF.

The chain is built from TRBV5-1 and TRBJ2-1; 7 bases map to TRBD2. The CDR3 consists of 14 residues. The V segment lost 3 bases and the J segment 5 bases; nucleotides outside the gene matches: 5. Germline CDR1 and CDR2: SGHRS and YFSETQ. The CDR3 sequence: CASSSQRGHNEQFF. The DNA for the CDR3 is TGCGCCAGCAGCTCACAGCGGGGTCACAATGAGCAGTTCTTC.

The chain is built from TRBV9 and TRBJ2-3; possibly TRBD1 or TRBD2 for D (5 bases each). The CDR3 is 15 amino acids. The ends were cut back, 4 bases at V and 4 bases at J, with 16 bases in the middle. The V gene's germline CDR1 is SGDLS and CDR2 YYNGEE. The CDR3 bases are TGTGCCAGCAGCACCTTCTCCCGAGGGGCAGATACGCAGTATTTT. This codes for CASSTFSRGADTQYF.

The CDR3 is CATSDAGKNTEAFF. The CDR3, as DNA: TGTGCCACCAGTGACGCCGGGAAGAACACTGAAGCTTTCTTT. V gene TRBV24-1 combines with J gene TRBJ1-1; D is ambiguous. V was pared by 4 bases and J by 1 base, with 9 bases between. The CDR3 runs 14 residues. Germline V gene lookup returns CDR1 KGHDR and CDR2 SFDVKD.

The chain recombines TRBV29-1 with TRBJ2-1, with 7 nucleotides matching TRBD2. V lost 2 bases to trimming and J lost 0 bases; unmatched junction nucleotides: 7. CDR3 length: 16 residues. Germline V CDR1 and CDR2: SQVTM, ANQGSEA. The CDR3 reads CSVESGRDISYNEQFF. CDR3 nucleotide sequence: TGCAGCGTTGAATCGGGGAGGGATATCTCCTACAATGAGCAGTTCTTC.